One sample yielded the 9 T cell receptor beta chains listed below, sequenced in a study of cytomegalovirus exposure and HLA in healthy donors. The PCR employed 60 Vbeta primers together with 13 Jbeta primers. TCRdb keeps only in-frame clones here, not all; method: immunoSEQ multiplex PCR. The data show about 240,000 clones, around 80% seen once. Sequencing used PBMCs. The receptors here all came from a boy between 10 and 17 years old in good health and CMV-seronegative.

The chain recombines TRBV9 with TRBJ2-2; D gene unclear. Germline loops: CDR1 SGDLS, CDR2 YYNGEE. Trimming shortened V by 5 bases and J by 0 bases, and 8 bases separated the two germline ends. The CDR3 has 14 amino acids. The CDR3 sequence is CASRETPNTGELFF. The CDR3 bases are TGTGCCAGCAGAGAAACACCGAACACCGGGGAGCTGTTTTTT. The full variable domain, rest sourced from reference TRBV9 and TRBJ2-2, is DSGVTQTPKHLITATGQRVTLRCSPRSGDLSVYWYQQSLDQGLQFLIQYYNGEERAKGNILERFSAQQFPDLHSELNLSSLELGDSALYFCASRETPNTGELFFGEGSRLTVL.

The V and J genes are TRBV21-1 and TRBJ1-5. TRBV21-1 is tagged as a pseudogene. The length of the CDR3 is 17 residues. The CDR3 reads CASSKVGGWEYNQPQHF. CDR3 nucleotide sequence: TGTGCCAGCAGCAAAGTAGGAGGGTGGGAGTACAATCAGCCCCAGCATTTT.

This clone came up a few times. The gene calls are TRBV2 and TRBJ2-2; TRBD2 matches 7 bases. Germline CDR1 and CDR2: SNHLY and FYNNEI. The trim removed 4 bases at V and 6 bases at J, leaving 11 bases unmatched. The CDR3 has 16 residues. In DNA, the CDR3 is TGTGCCAGCAGTGTGGTGGGGGGGAACAATCCCGGGGAGCTGTTTTTT. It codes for CASSVVGGNNPGELFF.

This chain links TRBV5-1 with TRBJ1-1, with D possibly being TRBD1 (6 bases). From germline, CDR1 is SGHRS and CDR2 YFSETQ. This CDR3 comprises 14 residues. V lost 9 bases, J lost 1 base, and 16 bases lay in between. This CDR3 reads CATAMIGGNTEAFF. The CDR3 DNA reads TGCGCCACGGCCATGATAGGGGGGAACACTGAAGCTTTCTTT.

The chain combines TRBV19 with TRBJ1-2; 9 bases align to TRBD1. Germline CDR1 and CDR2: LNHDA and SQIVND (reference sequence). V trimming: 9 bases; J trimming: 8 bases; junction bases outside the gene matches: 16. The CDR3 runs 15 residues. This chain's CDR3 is CASRQGVPGLDGYTF. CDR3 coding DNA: TGTGCCAGCCGACAGGGGGTACCCGGCTTAGACGGCTACACCTTC.

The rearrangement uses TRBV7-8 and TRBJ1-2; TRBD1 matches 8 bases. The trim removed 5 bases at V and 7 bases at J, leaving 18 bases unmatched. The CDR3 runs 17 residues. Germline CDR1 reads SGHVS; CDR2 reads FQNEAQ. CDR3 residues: CASSPSIRGRGLCGYTF. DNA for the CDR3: TGTGCCAGCAGCCCATCCATCAGGGGGCGCGGGTTATGTGGCTACACCTTC.

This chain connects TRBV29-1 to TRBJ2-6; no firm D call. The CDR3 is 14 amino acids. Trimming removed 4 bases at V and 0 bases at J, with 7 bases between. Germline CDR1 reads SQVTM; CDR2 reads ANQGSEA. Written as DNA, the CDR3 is TGCAGCGTTGGGGCGTCCTCTGGGGCCAACGTCCTGACTTTC. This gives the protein CSVGASSGANVLTF.

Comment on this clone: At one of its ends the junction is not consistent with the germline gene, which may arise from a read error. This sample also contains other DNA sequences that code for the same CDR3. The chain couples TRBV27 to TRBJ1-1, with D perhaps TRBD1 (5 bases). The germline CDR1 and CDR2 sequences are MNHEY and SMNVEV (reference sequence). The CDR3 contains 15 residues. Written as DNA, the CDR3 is TGTGCCAGCACTAAGACAGCCTCAGGGAACACTGAAGCTTTCTTC. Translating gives CASTKTASGNTEAFF.

Here the CDR3 reads CASQRAGPNTGELFF. CDR3 nucleotides: TGCGCCAGCCAGCGAGCGGGGCCGAACACCGGGGAGCTGTTTTTT. The J gene is TRBJ2-2, the V gene TRBV5-1; 7 bases are a match to TRBD2. The CDR3 covers 15 residues. With V trimmed by 7 bases and J by 0 bases, 6 bases remained unmatched. Germline V gene data show CDR1 as SGHRS and CDR2 as YFSETQ.